The rows below give T cell receptor beta chains drawn from one sample of a study of cytomegalovirus exposure and HLA in healthy donors. Using immunoSEQ multiplex PCR, the repertoire was profiled, and TCRdb retains in-frame clones only, with some absent. This sample has roughly 130,000 clones, with 65% to 90% found just once. Material for sequencing was PBMCs. These receptors came from a man aged 45-65 years in good health and CMV-seronegative. Each CDR3 is given with its conserved first and last residue. The D gene is left open where the match is weak. Clone size is shown for a subset of rows, as once, few, many or a class of expanded clone.

TRBV6-6	TRBD1	NA	TRBJ1-2	TGTGCCAGCACGCCGCCGGGACAGGGGGACTATGGCTACACCTTC	CASTPPGQGDYGYTF
TRBV4-3	NA	few	TRBJ1-2	TGCGCCAGCAGCCAAGGCGTACAGAGCAACTATGGCTACACCTTC	CASSQGVQSNYGYTF
TRBV6-6	TRBD1	NA	TRBJ1-3	TGTGCCAGTTGGGGGGGCGGGGGACAGGCGGGAAACACCATATATTTT	CASWGGGGQAGNTIYF
TRBV7-9	NA	NA	TRBJ2-7	TGTGCCAGCAGCTTTGTAAGGGGGGGCCGAGGAGAGCAGTACTTC	CASSFVRGGRGEQYF
TRBV30	TRBD1	NA	TRBJ1-2	TGTGCCTGGAGTGTTGGGGGACAGGTCTATGGCTACACCTTC	CAWSVGGQVYGYTF
TRBV19	NA	NA	TRBJ2-7	TGTGCCAGTAGTATTGGAACAGACAACGAGCAGTACTTC	CASSIGTDNEQYF
TRBV5-1	NA	once	TRBJ2-1	TGCGCCAGCAGCTTGGGAGATTACAATGAGCAGTTCTTC	CASSLGDYNEQFF
TRBV15	NA	NA	TRBJ1-4	TGTGCCACCAGCTACTCGAATGAAAAACTGTTTTTT	CATSYSNEKLFF
TRBV6-5	TRBD1	NA	TRBJ1-5	TGTGCCAGCAGTAAGGACAGGAGCAATCAGCCCCAGCATTTT	CASSKDRSNQPQHF
TRBV9	NA	few	TRBJ2-1	TGTGCCAGCAGCCTCGGAACCTCAAGGTGGCGAGGCAATGAGCAGTTCTTC	CASSLGTSRWRGNEQFF
TRBV7-2	TRBD1	NA	TRBJ2-3	TGTGCCAGCAGCCTGGAGACAGGGACCTTCGGCACAGATACGCAGTATTTT	CASSLETGTFGTDTQYF
TRBV5-1	TRBD1	NA	TRBJ2-7	TGCGCCAGCAGTCTACAGGGGGGCGACTACGAGCAGTACTTC	CASSLQGGDYEQYF
TRBV19	TRBD1	NA	TRBJ1-2	TGTGCCAGTAACGCGGACAGGGTTGCCGGCTACACCTTC	CASNADRVAGYTF
TRBV30	NA	few	TRBJ1-2	TGTGCCTGGAGTGCTGACTATGGCTACACCTTC	CAWSADYGYTF